Shown below are 5 T cell receptor beta chains from a single sample sequenced in a study of T cell repertoires in cytomegalovirus infection. Their specific antigens are unknown. TCRdb passed the reads through MiXCR, listing each CDR3 protein once. Of around 360,000 distinct CDR3 sequences in the sample, about 34% were seen once. The source material was cultured PBMCs, sampled from culture after CMV antigen stimulation. These receptors came from a human donor in good health (CMV status not recorded). Some clones in this sample may be carry-over from other donors' samples.

This clonotype was seen a single time. The chain employs TRBV20-1 and TRBJ1-4, with a weak D call TRBD1 (5 bases). V was pared by 1 base and J by 7 bases, with 10 bases between. CDR1 is DFQATT, CDR2 SNEGSKA, per germline (reference sequence). This CDR3 region has 13 residues. The CDR3 here is CSARVAGREKLFF. For the CDR3, the DNA is TGCAGTGCTAGAGTCGCAGGGCGTGAAAAACTGTTTTTT.

This chain connects TRBV5-1 to TRBJ1-1, with D perhaps matching TRBD1 (6 bases). Germline assignment: CDR1 SGHRS and CDR2 YFSETQ. CDR3 length: 18 amino acids. V lost 1 base, J lost 1 base, and 20 bases lay in between. The CDR3 nucleotides are TGCGCCAGCAGCTTGAGGGGGTACGGGGACACGTCGAACACTGAAGCTTTCTTT. This gives the protein CASSLRGYGDTSNTEAFF.

This chain connects TRBV7-6 to TRBJ1-4; tentative D call: TRBD1 (5 bases). Germline V lookup: CDR1 SGHVS, CDR2 FNYEAQ. V lost 11 bases to trimming and J lost 12 bases, with 28 bases between them. This CDR3 comprises 15 residues. CDR3 in DNA: TGTGCCCCACAGGCTTGGGAATTGAGAGGGGAAGAACTGTTTTTT. Residues: CAPQAWELRGEELFF.

The J gene is TRBJ1-4, the V gene TRBV3-1; 10 bases match TRBD1. With V trimmed by 2 bases and J by 8 bases, 5 bases remained unmatched. CDR3 size: 15 residues. Germline CDR1 reads LGHDT; CDR2 reads YNNKEL (reference sequence). CDR3 loop: CASSQLGQGREKLFF. Here the CDR3 DNA reads TGTGCCAGCAGCCAATTGGGACAGGGGAGGGAAAAACTGTTTTTT.

This clonotype has a count of ten or more. V usage is TRBV24-1 and J usage is TRBJ2-7; weak D call: TRBD2 (6 bases). The V end lost 4 bases, the J end lost 6 bases, and 21 bases lay between the germline ends. CDR1 is KGHDR, CDR2 SFDVKD, per germline. The CDR3 runs 16 residues. Here the CDR3 DNA reads TGTGCCACCAGTGACCCGAAACGACTAGATCTGGGCGAGCAGTACGTC. This sequence encodes CATSDPKRLDLGEQYV.